The clone carrying this T cell receptor (beta chain) has a count of ten or more. Antigen specificity is unknown. The data were taken from a study of neurological immune-mediated disorders. Background on the study: Within the group of about 35 multiple sclerosis patients, approximately 31 were relapsing-remitting, while 3 were secondary progressive.

Study-wide results and limits: Association of the multiple sclerosis repertoire cluster with clinical or MRI features was not observed for any feature.

Unsorted libraries were derived from 2 million PBMCs stored at -80 C. Synthesis of cDNA used 5'RACE (with 10-nucleotide random UMIs). TCRdb recomputed calls from the 5' RACE reads with MiXCR, one row per CDR3 protein. The sample carries tens of thousands of distinct CDR3 sequences, approximately 5% recorded once. Germline CDR1 reads SGHRS; CDR2 reads YFSETQ. This CDR3 comprises 16 residues. V was cut by 4 bases and J by 4 bases, with 19 bases left in between. V gene TRBV5-1 combines with J gene TRBJ2-3, with D tentatively TRBD2 (6 bases). Material for sequencing was PBMCs. The TCR originated in a woman in her twenties or thirties with multiple sclerosis. CDR3 in amino acids: CASSAAPGLGADTQYF. The CDR3 DNA follows: TGCGCCAGCAGCGCGGCGCCGGGACTGGGCGCAGATACGCAGTATTTT. The variable domain in full, with the rest retrieved from reference TRBV5-1 and TRBJ2-3, is KAGVTQTPRYLIKTRGQQVTLSCSPISGHRSVSWYQQTPGQGLQFLFEYFSETQRNKGNFPGRFSGRQFSNSRSEMNVSTLELGDSALYLCASSAAPGLGADTQYFGPGTRLTVL.